This TCR beta chain was obtained from a study of blood T cells in healthy people across ages. Study-wide findings and caveats: Age showed a roughly linear inverse relationship with TCR beta diversity per million T cells. Using unsorted PBMCs precluded a conclusive naive versus antigen-experienced comparison. Naive CD4+ cells and diversity were both higher in long-lived donors than in aged donors.

For the second PCR, which ran for about 6 to 11 cycles, a sample-barcoded 5' primer and a J-beta primer mix were used. TCRdb analysed the 5' RACE reads with MiXCR anew, one entry per CDR3 protein. The profile covers about 670,000 distinct CDR3 sequences, with 52% appearing a single time and roughly 14% taken by the ten largest. Sample donors were healthy Caucasian individuals that came from Russia, aged roughly 6 to 90. A remark on this clonotype: Its specificity is unknown.

Sequencing was done on a sample of blood. The sequence came from a woman older than 75 in good health.

The CDR3 loop is CSARRTSGVETQYF. DNA of the CDR3: TGCAGTGCTAGAAGGACTAGCGGGGTTGAGACCCAGTACTTC. The chain employs TRBV20-1 and TRBJ2-5, with 12 nucleotides matching TRBD2. This CDR3 comprises 14 residues. Germline V gives CDR1 DFQATT, CDR2 SNEGSKA (reference sequence). With V trimmed by 2 bases and J by 5 bases, 3 bases remained unmatched.